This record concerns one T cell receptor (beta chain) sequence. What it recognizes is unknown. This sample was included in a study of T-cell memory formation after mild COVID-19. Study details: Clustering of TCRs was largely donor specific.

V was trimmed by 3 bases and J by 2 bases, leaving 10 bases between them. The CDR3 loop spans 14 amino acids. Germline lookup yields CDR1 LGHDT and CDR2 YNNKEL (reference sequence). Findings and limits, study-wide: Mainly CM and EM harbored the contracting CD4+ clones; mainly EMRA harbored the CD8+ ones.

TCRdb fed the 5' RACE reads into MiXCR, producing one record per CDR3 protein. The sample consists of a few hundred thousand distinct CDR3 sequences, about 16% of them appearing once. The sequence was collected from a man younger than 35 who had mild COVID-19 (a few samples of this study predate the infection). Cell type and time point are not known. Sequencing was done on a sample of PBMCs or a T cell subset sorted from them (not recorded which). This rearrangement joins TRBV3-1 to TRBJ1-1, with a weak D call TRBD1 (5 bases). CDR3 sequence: CASSHYGGNTEAFF. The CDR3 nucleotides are TGTGCCAGCAGCCATTATGGGGGTAACACTGAAGCTTTCTTT.